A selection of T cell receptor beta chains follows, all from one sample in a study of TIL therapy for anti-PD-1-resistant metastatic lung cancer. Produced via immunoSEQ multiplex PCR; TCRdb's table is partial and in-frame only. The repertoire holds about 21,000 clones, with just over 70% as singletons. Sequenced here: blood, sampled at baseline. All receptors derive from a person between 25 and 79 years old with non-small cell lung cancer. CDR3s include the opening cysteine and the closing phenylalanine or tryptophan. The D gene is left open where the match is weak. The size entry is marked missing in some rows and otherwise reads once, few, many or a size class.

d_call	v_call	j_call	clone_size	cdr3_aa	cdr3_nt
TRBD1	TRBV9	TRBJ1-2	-	CASSDGTGGYYGYTF	TGTGCCAGCAGCGACGGGACAGGGGGGTACTATGGCTACACCTTC
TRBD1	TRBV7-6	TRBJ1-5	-	CASYNRDRVNNQPQHF	TGTGCCAGCTATAACCGGGACAGGGTAAACAATCAGCCCCAGCATTTT
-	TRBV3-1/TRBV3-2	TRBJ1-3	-	CASSRALRNIIYF	TGTGCCAGCAGCCGGGCTCTTCGGAACATCATATATTTT
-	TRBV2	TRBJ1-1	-	CASSEPRITGSQNTEAFF	TGTGCCAGCAGTGAACCCCGAATAACCGGAAGCCAGAACACTGAAGCTTTCTTT
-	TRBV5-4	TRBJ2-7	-	CASSLADDSDEQYF	TGTGCCAGCAGCTTGGCCGACGATTCAGACGAGCAGTACTTC
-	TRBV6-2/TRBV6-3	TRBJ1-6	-	CASSYTAGSSYNSPLHF	TGTGCCAGCAGTTACACTGCAGGGAGCTCCTATAATTCACCCCTCCACTTT
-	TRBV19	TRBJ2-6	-	CASSPRNTAFSGANVLTF	TGTGCCAGTAGCCCTCGGAACACTGCGTTCTCTGGGGCCAACGTCCTGACTTTC
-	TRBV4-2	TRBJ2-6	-	CASSQEDRIDWANVLTF	TGTGCCAGCAGCCAAGAAGATCGAATAGACTGGGCCAACGTCCTGACTTTC
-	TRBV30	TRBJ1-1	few	CAWAGQVNTEAFF	TGTGCCTGGGCGGGGCAGGTAAACACTGAAGCTTTCTTT
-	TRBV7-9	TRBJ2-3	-	CASSFRLGGSTDTQYF	TGTGCCAGCAGCTTTCGGCTCGGGGGAAGCACAGATACGCAGTATTTT
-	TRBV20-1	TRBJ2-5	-	CSGQDQETQYF	TGCAGTGGGCAGGACCAAGAGACCCAGTACTTC
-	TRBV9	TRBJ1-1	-	CASSPQYTEAFF	TGTGCCAGCAGCCCACAGTACACTGAAGCTTTCTTT
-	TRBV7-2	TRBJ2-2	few	CASSFYVSQGYTGELFF	TGTGCCAGCAGCTTTTACGTGTCCCAGGGGTACACCGGGGAGCTGTTTTTT
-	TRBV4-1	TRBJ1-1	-	CASSQDRGEVGTEAFF	TGCGCCAGCAGCCAAGATCGAGGGGAAGTCGGCACTGAAGCTTTCTTT
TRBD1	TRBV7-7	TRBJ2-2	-	CASSPRARGTGELFF	TGTGCCAGCAGCCCCCGCGCCAGGGGGACCGGGGAGCTGTTTTTT
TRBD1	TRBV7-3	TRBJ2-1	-	CASSLTLQGAQFF	TGTGCCAGCAGCTTGACATTACAGGGGGCACAGTTCTTC
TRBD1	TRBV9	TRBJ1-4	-	CASSGIRDRGPGRLGKLFF	TGTGCCAGCAGTGGAATCCGGGACAGGGGGCCGGGGAGGCTTGGTAAACTGTTTTTT
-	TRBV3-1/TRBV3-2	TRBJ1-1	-	CASSQASENTEAFF	TGTGCCAGCAGCCAAGCATCAGAGAACACTGAAGCTTTCTTT
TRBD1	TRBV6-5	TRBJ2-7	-	CASKKGQGATEQYF	TGTGCCAGCAAGAAAGGACAGGGGGCTACCGAGCAGTACTTC
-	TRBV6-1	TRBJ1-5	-	CASRRGGDGNQPQHF	TGTGCCAGCAGGAGAGGGGGGGATGGCAATCAGCCCCAGCATTTT
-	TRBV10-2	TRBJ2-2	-	CASSEFRVNGELFF	TGCGCCAGCAGTGAATTCAGGGTAAACGGGGAGCTGTTTTTT
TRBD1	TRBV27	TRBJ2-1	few	CASSRDRQNEQFF	TGTGCCAGCAGCAGGGACAGGCAAAATGAGCAGTTCTTC
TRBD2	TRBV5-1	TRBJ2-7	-	CASSLTPQGGYEQYF	TGCGCCAGCAGCTTGACTCCGCAGGGAGGGTACGAGCAGTACTTC
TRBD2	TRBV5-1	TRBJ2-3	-	CASSLAGEHPDTQYF	TGCGCCAGCAGCTTAGCGGGAGAGCATCCAGATACGCAGTATTTT
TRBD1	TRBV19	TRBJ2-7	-	CASSIASTGSFGSYEQYF	TGTGCCAGTAGTATAGCCTCGACAGGGTCCTTTGGGTCCTACGAGCAGTACTTC
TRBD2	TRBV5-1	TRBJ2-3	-	CASSPRLTSGGGTDTQYF	TGCGCCAGCAGCCCGCGACTGACCAGCGGGGGGGGCACAGATACGCAGTATTTT
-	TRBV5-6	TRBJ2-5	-	CASSLRIGGKETQYF	TGTGCCAGCAGCTTGCGCATTGGAGGAAAAGAGACCCAGTACTTC
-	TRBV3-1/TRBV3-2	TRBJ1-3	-	CASSQGGGNTIYF	TGTGCCAGCAGCCAGGGCGGAGGAAACACCATATATTTT
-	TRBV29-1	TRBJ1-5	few	CSVGGGSNQPQHF	TGCAGCGTAGGGGGAGGGAGCAATCAGCCCCAGCATTTT
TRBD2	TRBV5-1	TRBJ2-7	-	CASSFSGSLPNEQYF	TGCGCCAGCAGCTTTAGCGGGTCTCTTCCCAACGAGCAGTACTTC
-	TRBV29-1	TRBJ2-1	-	CSAGRGGNEQFF	TGCAGCGCTGGGCGTGGAGGAAATGAGCAGTTCTTC
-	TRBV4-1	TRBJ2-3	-	CASSQVLVTDTQYF	TGCGCCAGCAGCCAAGTGCTTGTCACAGATACGCAGTATTTT
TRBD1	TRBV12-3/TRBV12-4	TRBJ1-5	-	CASSPQGGQPQHF	TGTGCCAGCAGTCCCCAGGGGGGCCAGCCCCAGCATTTT
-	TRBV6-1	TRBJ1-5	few	CASSEAGHAQHF	TGTGCCAGCAGTGAAGCGGGTCATGCCCAGCATTTT
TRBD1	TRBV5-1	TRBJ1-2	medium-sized	CASGETGVYGYTF	TGCGCCAGCGGCGAAACAGGGGTATACGGCTACACCTTC
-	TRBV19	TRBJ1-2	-	CASSIDLREGGYTF	TGTGCCAGTAGTATAGATCTCAGGGAAGGGGGCTACACCTTC
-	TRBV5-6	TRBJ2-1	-	CASSLDSYNEQFF	TGTGCCAGCAGCTTAGACAGCTACAATGAGCAGTTCTTC
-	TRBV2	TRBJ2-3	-	CASSQNWDTQYF	TGTGCCAGCAGTCAAAACTGGGATACGCAGTATTTT
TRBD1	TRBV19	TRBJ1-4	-	CASRTRAWTGAPQREKLFF	TGTGCCAGTAGAACAAGGGCTTGGACAGGGGCTCCGCAGCGCGAAAAACTGTTTTTT
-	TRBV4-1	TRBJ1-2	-	CASSQGDWNGYTF	TGCGCCAGCAGCCAAGGAGATTGGAATGGCTACACCTTC
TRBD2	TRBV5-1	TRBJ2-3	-	CASSLGLAGATSTDTQYF	TGCGCCAGCAGCTTGGGCCTAGCGGGGGCCACTAGCACAGATACGCAGTATTTT
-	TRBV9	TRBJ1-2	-	CASSVGQWSYGYTF	TGTGCCAGCAGCGTAGGACAGTGGAGCTATGGCTACACCTTC
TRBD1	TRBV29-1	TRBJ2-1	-	CSVRDRGAYNEQFF	TGCAGCGTTAGAGACAGGGGGGCCTACAATGAGCAGTTCTTC
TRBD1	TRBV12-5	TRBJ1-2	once	CASGLWDRGVSGYTF	TGTGCTAGTGGTTTGTGGGACAGGGGGGTCTCCGGCTACACCTTC
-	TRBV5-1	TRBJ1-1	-	CASSLEGNTEAFF	TGCGCCAGCAGCTTGGAGGGGAACACTGAAGCTTTCTTT
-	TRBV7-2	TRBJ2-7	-	CASSWGFSYEQYF	TGTGCCAGCAGCTGGGGGTTCTCCTACGAGCAGTACTTC
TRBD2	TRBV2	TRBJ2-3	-	CASSEWREASDTQYF	TGTGCCAGCAGTGAGTGGCGGGAGGCCTCTGATACGCAGTATTTT
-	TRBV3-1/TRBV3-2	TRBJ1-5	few	CASSQGLDWGPQHF	TGTGCCAGCAGCCAAGGACTGGACTGGGGGCCCCAGCATTTT
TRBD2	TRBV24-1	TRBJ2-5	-	CATSEGTSGQETQYF	TGTGCCACCAGTGAGGGGACTAGCGGACAAGAGACCCAGTACTTC
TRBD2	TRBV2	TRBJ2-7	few	CASSGLAGGYEQYF	TGTGCCAGCAGTGGGCTAGCGGGTGGGTACGAGCAGTACTTC
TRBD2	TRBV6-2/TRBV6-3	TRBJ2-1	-	CASSYHFPAGLYNEQFF	TGTGCCAGCAGTTACCATTTCCCAGCGGGGTTATACAATGAGCAGTTCTTC
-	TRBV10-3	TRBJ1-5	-	CAISGQGDNQPQHF	TGTGCCATCAGTGGGCAGGGTGACAATCAGCCCCAGCATTTT